This T cell receptor (beta chain) stems from a study of OX40 agonist ivuxolimab in advanced cancers. Study results and limitations: Some patients without response likewise showed low normalized clonal expansion.

The assay was immunoSEQ multiplex PCR, and TCRdb's table has in-frame clones only and misses some. The data show 90,000 to 150,000 clones, around 89% seen once. For this clone: The antigen is undetermined.

The V end lost 3 bases, the J end lost 2 bases, and 11 bases lay between the germline ends. The CDR3 consists of 15 residues. Germline CDR1 MNHNS, CDR2 SASEGT. This receptor was obtained from an adult with an advanced solid tumor such as melanoma, head and neck, liver or kidney cancer. J is TRBJ2-1 and V is TRBV6-1; D is possibly TRBD2 (6 bases). The sample was CD4+ or CD8+ T cells sorted from blood, taken in a trial of the OX40 agonist ivuxolimab. The CDR3 bases are TGTGCCAGCAGTGACTACTCGGGGGCCTACAATGAGCAGTTCTTC. Amino acid sequence: CASSDYSGAYNEQFF.